The clone carrying this TCR beta chain was recorded once. The target antigen is unknown. These data belong to a study of shared clonotypes between healthy human individuals. Study-wide context: Researchers assigned three CD4 naive, three CD4 memory, two CD8 naive and one CD8 memory plate to each donor. Regarding the study as a whole: Relative to memory subsets, naive subsets generally showed larger estimated richness.

Sequencing used immunoSEQ multiplex PCR; TCRdb keeps in-frame clones, though not all of them. The sample has a few million clones, over 85% seen once. The CDR3 contains 14 residues. Per germline, CDR1 SGHRS and CDR2 YFSETQ. V dropped 6 bases and J dropped 7; count of bases not matched to a gene: 8. The chain has TRBV5-1 and TRBJ2-1; TRBD1 agrees at 9 bases. Sequences were obtained from naive CD4+ T cells from PBMCs. Subset defined: CD45RA+ positively selected. This sequence originates from a young man in good health. Some clones in this sample may be carry-over from other donors' samples. The CDR3 loop reads CASTSGQGWNEQFF. The CDR3 region has the DNA TGCGCCAGCACCTCTGGACAGGGGTGGAATGAGCAGTTCTTC.